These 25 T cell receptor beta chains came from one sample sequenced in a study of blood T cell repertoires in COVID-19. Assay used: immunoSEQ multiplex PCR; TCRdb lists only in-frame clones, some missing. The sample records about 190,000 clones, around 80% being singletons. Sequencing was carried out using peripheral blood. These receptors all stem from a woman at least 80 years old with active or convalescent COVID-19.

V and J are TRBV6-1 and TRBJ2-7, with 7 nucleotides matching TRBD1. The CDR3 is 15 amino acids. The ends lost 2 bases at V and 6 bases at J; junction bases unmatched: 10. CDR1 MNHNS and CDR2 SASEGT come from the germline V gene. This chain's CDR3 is CASSERKTGSLEQYF. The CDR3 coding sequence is TGTGCCAGCAGTGAACGGAAGACAGGGTCTCTCGAGCAGTACTTC.

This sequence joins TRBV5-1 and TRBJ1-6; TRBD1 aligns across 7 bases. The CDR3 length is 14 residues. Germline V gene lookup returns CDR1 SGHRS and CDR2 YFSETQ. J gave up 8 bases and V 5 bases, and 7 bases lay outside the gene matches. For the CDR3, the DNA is TGCGCCAGCAGACCGGCCGGGACAGATTCACCCCTCCACTTT. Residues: CASRPAGTDSPLHF.

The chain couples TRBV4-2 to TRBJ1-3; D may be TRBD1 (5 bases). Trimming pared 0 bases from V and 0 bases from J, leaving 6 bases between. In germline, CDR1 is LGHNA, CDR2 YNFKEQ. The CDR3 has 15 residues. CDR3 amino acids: CASSQEDNSGNTIYF. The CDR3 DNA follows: TGTGCCAGCAGCCAAGAGGACAACTCTGGAAACACCATATATTTT.

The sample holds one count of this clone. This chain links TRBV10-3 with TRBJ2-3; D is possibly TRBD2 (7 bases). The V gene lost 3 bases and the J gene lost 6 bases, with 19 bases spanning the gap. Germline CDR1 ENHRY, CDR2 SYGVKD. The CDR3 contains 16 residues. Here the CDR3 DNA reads TGTGCCATCAGTGATAGGGGGAGCGGGGTCATGGATACGCAGTATTTT. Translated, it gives CAISDRGSGVMDTQYF.

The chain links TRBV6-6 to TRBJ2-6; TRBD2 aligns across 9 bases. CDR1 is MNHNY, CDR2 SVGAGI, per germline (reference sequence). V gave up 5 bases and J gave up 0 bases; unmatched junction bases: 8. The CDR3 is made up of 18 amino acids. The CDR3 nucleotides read TGTGCCAGCAGTCCCCTTAGCGGGGGCGCCTCTGGGGCCAACGTCCTGACTTTC. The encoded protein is CASSPLSGGASGANVLTF.

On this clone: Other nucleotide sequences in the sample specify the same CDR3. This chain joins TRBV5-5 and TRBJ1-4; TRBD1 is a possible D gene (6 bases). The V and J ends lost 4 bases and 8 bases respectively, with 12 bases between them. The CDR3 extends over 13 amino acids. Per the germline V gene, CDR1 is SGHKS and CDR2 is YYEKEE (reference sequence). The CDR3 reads CASSTRTAEKLFF. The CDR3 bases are TGTGCCAGCAGCACCCGGACAGCCGAAAAACTGTTTTTT.

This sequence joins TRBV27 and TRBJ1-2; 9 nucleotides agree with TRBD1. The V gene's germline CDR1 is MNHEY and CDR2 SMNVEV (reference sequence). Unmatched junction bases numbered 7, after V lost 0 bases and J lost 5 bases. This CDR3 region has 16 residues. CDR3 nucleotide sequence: TGTGCCAGCAGTTTATCGACAGGGGGAGAATCATATGGCTACACCTTC. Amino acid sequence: CASSLSTGGESYGYTF.

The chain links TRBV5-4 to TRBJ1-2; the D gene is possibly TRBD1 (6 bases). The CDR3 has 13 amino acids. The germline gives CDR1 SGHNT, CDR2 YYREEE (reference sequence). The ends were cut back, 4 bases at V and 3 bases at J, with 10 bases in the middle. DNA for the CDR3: TGTGCCAGCAGCGAGGACAGAGACTATGGCTACACCTTC. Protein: CASSEDRDYGYTF.

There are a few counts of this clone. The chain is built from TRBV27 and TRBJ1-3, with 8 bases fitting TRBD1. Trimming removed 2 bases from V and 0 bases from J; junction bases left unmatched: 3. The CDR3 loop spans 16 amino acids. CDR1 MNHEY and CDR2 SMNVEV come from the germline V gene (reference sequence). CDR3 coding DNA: TGTGCCAGCAGTTTACAGGGGGCTCTCTCTGGAAACACCATATATTTT. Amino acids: CASSLQGALSGNTIYF.

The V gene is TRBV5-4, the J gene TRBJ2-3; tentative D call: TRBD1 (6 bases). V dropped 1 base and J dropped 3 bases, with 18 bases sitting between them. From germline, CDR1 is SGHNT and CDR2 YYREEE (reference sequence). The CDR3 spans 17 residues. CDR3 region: CASSLPGTGPFTDTQYF. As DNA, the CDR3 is TGTGCCAGCAGCTTGCCAGGTACAGGGCCATTTACAGATACGCAGTATTTT.

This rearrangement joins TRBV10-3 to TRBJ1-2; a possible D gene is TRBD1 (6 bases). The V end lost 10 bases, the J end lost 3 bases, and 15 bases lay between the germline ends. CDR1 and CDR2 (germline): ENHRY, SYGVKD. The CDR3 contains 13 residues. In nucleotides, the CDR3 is TGTGCCACACAGGGTGAGACAGACTATGGCTACACCTTC. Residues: CATQGETDYGYTF.

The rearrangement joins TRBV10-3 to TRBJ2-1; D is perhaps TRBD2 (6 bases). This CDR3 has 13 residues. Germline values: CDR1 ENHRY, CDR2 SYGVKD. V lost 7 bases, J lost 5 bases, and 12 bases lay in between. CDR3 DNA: TGTGCCATCATGGAGGGTAGGAACAATGAGCAGTTCTTC. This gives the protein CAIMEGRNNEQFF.

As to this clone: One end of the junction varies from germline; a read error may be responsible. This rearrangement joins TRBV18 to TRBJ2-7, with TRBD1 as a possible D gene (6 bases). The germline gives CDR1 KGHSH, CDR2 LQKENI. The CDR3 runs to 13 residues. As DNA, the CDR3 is TGTGCCAGCTCAGGTCTGTCTTCGGACAGCCATTTCTTC. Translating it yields CASSGLSSDSHFF.

CDR3 sequence: CASSQRDKSYGYTF. The CDR3 DNA is TGTGCCAGTAGTCAGAGGGATAAGAGCTATGGCTACACCTTC. The chain uses TRBV19 and TRBJ1-2; D gene ambiguous. Trimming cost V 5 bases and J 4 bases, with 14 bases left between them. This CDR3 is built from 14 residues. Germline CDR1 and CDR2: LNHDA and SQIVND (reference sequence).

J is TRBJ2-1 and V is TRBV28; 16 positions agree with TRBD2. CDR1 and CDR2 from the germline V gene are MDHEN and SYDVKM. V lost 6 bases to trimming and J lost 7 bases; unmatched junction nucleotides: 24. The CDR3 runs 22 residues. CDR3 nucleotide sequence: TGTGCCAGCAGGGGCCCTCCACTCCCGGGACTAGCGGGGGGGCCATCGAGGAATGAGCAGTTCTTC. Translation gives CASRGPPLPGLAGGPSRNEQFF.

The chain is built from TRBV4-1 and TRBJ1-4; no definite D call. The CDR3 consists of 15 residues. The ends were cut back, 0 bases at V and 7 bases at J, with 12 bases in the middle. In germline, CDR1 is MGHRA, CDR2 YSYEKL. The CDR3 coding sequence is TGCGCCAGCAGCCAAGATGTGGCGACGGGTGAAAAACTGTTTTTT. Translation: CASSQDVATGEKLFF.

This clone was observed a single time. CDR3 residues: CAWSVAGSSGNTIYF. The CDR3 DNA is TGTGCCTGGAGTGTGGCAGGATCGTCTGGAAACACCATATATTTT. This chain connects TRBV30 to TRBJ1-3; D is unresolved. The V gene lost 0 bases and the J gene lost 1 base, with 10 bases spanning the gap. Germline loops: CDR1 GTSNPN, CDR2 SVGIG (reference sequence). This CDR3 is built from 15 residues. Looking up the rest from reference TRBV30 and TRBJ1-3 gives the full variable domain: SQTIHQWPATLVQPVGSPLSLECTVEGTSNPNLYWYRQAAGRGLQLLFYSVGIGQISSEVPQNLSASRPQDRQFILSSKKLLLSDSGFYLCAWSVAGSSGNTIYFGEGSWLTVV.

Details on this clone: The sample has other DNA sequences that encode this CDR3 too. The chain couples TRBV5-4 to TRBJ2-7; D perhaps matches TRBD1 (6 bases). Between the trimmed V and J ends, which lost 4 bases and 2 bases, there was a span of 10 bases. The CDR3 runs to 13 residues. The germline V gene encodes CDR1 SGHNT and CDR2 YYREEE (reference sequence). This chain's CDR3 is CASSLTGTYEQYF. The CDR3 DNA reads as TGTGCCAGCAGCCTGACAGGTACCTACGAGCAGTACTTC.

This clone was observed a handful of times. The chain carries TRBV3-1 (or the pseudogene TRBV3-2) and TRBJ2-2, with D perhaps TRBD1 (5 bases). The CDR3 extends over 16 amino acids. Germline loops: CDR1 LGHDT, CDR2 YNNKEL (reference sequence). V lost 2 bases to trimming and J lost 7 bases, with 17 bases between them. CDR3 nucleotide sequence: TGTGCCAGCAGCCAATTTGGAACAGGCGTGTACGGGGAGCTGTTTTTT. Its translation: CASSQFGTGVYGELFF.

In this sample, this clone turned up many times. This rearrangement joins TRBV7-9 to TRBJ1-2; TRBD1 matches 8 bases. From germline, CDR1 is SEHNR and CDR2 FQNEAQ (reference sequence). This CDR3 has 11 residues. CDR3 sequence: CGTGGNYGYTF. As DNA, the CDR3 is TGTGGAACAGGGGGGAACTATGGCTACACCTTC.

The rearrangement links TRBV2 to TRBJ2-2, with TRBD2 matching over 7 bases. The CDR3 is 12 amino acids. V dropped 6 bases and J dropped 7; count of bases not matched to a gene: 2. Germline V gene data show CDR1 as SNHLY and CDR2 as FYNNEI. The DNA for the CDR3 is TGTGCCAGCAGATGGGAGGGCGGGGAGCTGTTTTTT. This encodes CASRWEGGELFF.

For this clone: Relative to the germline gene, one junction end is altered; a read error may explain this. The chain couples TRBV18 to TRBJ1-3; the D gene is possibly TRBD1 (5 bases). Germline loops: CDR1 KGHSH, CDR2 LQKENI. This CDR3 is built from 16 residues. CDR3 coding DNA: TGTGCCAGCTCAGCACCCTCGACAGCCTCAGGAAACACCATATATTTT. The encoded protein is CASSAPSTASGNTIYF.

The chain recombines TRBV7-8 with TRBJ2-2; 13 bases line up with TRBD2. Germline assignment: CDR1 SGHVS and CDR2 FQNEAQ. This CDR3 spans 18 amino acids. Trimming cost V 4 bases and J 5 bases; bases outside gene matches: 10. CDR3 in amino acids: CASSYYSTSGGPTGELFF. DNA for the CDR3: TGTGCCAGCAGCTACTACTCGACTAGCGGGGGGCCTACCGGGGAGCTGTTTTTT.

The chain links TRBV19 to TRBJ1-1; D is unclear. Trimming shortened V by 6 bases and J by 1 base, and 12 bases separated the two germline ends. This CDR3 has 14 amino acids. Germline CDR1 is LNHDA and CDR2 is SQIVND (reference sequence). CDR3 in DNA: TGTGCCAGTAGGTGGACGGGAGCGAACACTGAAGCTTTCTTT. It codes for CASRWTGANTEAFF.

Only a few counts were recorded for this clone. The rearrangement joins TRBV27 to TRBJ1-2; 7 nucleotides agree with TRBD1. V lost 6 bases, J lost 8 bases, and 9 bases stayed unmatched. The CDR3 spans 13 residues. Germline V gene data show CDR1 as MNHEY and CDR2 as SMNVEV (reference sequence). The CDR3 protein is CASRQGQTTGYTF. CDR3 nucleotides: TGTGCCAGCAGACAGGGACAGACAACAGGCTACACCTTC.